A single sample gave rise to the 29 T cell receptor beta chains below, sequenced in a study of blood T cell repertoires in COVID-19. Profiling relied on immunoSEQ multiplex PCR, and the TCRdb table lists in-frame clones only, not all of them. The profile shows a few hundred thousand clones, 88% of them singletons. The specimen sequenced was PBMCs or T cells enriched from blood (not recorded which). The source of these receptors is a woman in her thirties who had recovered from COVID-19.

CDR3 nucleotide sequence: TGCGCCAGCAGCCAAGAGGGGCCGAACACCGGGGAGCTGTTTTTT. Translating gives CASSQEGPNTGELFF. The chain links TRBV4-3 to TRBJ2-2; D perhaps matches TRBD1 (5 bases). There are 15 residues in the CDR3. V was shortened by 0 bases and J by 0 bases, with 5 bases between the two germline ends. Germline CDR1 is LGHNA and CDR2 is YSLEER.

The CDR3 reads CASSTSGGANKPQHF. The CDR3 bases are TGTGCCAGTAGTACCTCCGGGGGGGCGAATAAGCCCCAGCATTTT. The chain employs TRBV19 and TRBJ1-5; D perhaps matches TRBD1 (6 bases). With 4 bases removed from V and 8 bases from J, the gap between germline ends came to 18 bases. The CDR3 has 15 residues. In germline, CDR1 is LNHDA, CDR2 SQIVND (reference sequence).

J is TRBJ2-7 and V is TRBV4-1; D gene ambiguous. The CDR3 extends over 14 amino acids. The germline V gene has CDR1 MGHRA and CDR2 YSYEKL. Trimming took off 3 bases at V and 3 bases at J, with 12 bases between the two ends. The CDR3 DNA follows: TGCGCCAGCAGCCATATAACCAGGAACTACGAGCAGTACTTC. It specifies CASSHITRNYEQYF.

V gene TRBV2 combines with J gene TRBJ1-2; D unresolved. Germline V CDR1 and CDR2: SNHLY, FYNNEI. The V gene lost 5 bases and the J gene lost 10 bases, with 17 bases spanning the gap. The CDR3 loop spans 13 amino acids. CDR3 coding DNA: TGTGCCAGCAGTTCTAACCCGAGGGCCTCCTACACCTTC. This gives the protein CASSSNPRASYTF.

This chain uses TRBV14 with TRBJ2-7, with 7 bases that match TRBD2. V lost 1 base, J lost 3 bases, and 3 bases stayed unmatched. Germline CDR1 is SGHDN and CDR2 is FVKESK. CDR3 length: 14 amino acids. CDR3 residues: CASSQGLAHYEQYF. In DNA, the CDR3 is TGTGCCAGCAGCCAAGGACTAGCCCACTACGAGCAGTACTTC. The whole variable domain, remainder taken from reference TRBV14 and TRBJ2-7, is EAGVTQFPSHSVIEKGQTVTLRCDPISGHDNLYWYRRVMGKEIKFLLHFVKESKQDESGMPNNRFLAERTGGTYSTLKVQPAELEDSGVYFCASSQGLAHYEQYFGPGTRLTVT.

The chain carries TRBV2 and TRBJ1-1; D perhaps matches TRBD1 (6 bases). V lost 6 bases, J lost 0 bases, and 17 bases lay in between. The CDR3 extends over 16 amino acids. CDR1 is SNHLY and CDR2 is FYNNEI in the germline V gene. The DNA for the CDR3 is TGTGCCAGCAGCATCAGACAGGCCTCCATGAACACTGAAGCTTTCTTT. Protein sequence: CASSIRQASMNTEAFF. The variable domain in full, with the rest retrieved from reference TRBV2 and TRBJ1-1, is EPEVTQTPSHQVTQMGQEVILRCVPISNHLYFYWYRQILGQKVEFLVSFYNNEISEKSEIFDDQFSVERPDGSNFTLKIRSTKLEDSAMYFCASSIRQASMNTEAFFGQGTRLTVV.

CDR3: CASSTNWEDSPLHF. CDR3 coding DNA: TGTGCCAGCAGCACAAATTGGGAGGATTCACCCCTCCACTTT. V gene TRBV28 combines with J gene TRBJ1-6; no clear D gene. V shed 6 bases and J shed 8 bases, with 14 bases lying between them. Per the germline V gene, CDR1 is MDHEN and CDR2 is SYDVKM. CDR3 length: 14 amino acids.

This clone turned up a few times. The V and J genes are TRBV9 and TRBJ1-2; TRBD1 matches at 7 bases. V shed 6 bases and J 5 bases; nucleotides not matched to a gene: 13. This CDR3 is built from 15 residues. Germline CDR1 and CDR2: SGDLS and YYNGEE. CDR3 sequence (DNA): TGTGCCAGCAACAGGGACAGCCGGGGGTTATATGGCTACACCTTC. The encoded protein is CASNRDSRGLYGYTF.

The chain is built from TRBV6-5 and TRBJ1-1; D is possibly TRBD1 (5 bases). CDR1 and CDR2 (germline): MNHEY, SVGAGI. V was pared by 8 bases and J by 1 base, with 11 bases between. The CDR3 runs to 13 residues. CDR3 DNA: TGTGCCAGCCAAAGGGGTGGGAACACTGAAGCTTTCTTT. This gives the protein CASQRGGNTEAFF.

V gene TRBV19 combines with J gene TRBJ2-7, with TRBD2 matching over 12 bases. The CDR3 totals 17 residues. V lost 0 bases and J lost 2; bases outside the gene matches: 5. The germline V gene encodes CDR1 LNHDA and CDR2 SQIVND (reference sequence). This chain's CDR3 is CASSIDPRLAGAYEQYF. In DNA form, the CDR3 reads TGTGCCAGTAGTATAGACCCAAGACTAGCGGGGGCCTACGAGCAGTACTTC.

The genes are TRBV2 and TRBJ2-1, with 14 bases that match TRBD2. CDR3 length equals 15 residues. Germline loops: CDR1 SNHLY, CDR2 FYNNEI. The V segment lost 6 bases and the J segment 6 bases; nucleotides outside the gene matches: 4. The CDR3 sequence is CASRRLAGGVNEQFF. The CDR3 DNA follows: TGTGCCAGCAGGCGACTAGCGGGAGGGGTCAATGAGCAGTTCTTC.

The CDR3 nucleotides read TGTGCCAGCAGCTTATTTAGGGAGGTGGTCGGCGAGCAGTACTTC. It specifies CASSLFREVVGEQYF. The chain uses TRBV7-9 and TRBJ2-7; tentatively, D is TRBD2 (6 bases). The CDR3 covers 15 residues. Between the trimmed V and J ends, which lost 2 bases and 6 bases, there was a span of 17 bases. Germline values: CDR1 SEHNR, CDR2 FQNEAQ (reference sequence).

CDR3 nucleotide sequence: TGTGCCAGCAATACCCAGGGACTCTATGGCTACACCTTC. Protein: CASNTQGLYGYTF. The chain recombines TRBV28 with TRBJ1-2; a weak D match, TRBD1 (5 bases). Germline loops: CDR1 MDHEN, CDR2 SYDVKM. Trimming pared 7 bases from V and 4 bases from J, leaving 13 bases between. This CDR3 comprises 13 residues.

J is TRBJ1-2 and V is TRBV28; D gene ambiguous. This CDR3 region has 13 residues. Trimming left V 0 bases short and J 8 bases short, with 10 bases between. Germline V lookup: CDR1 MDHEN, CDR2 SYDVKM. The CDR3 nucleotides are TGTGCCAGCAGTTTATGGGCAGAAAAGGGCTACACCTTC. The encoded protein is CASSLWAEKGYTF.

The chain carries TRBV9 and TRBJ2-1, with no clear D. Germline V CDR1 and CDR2: SGDLS, YYNGEE. This CDR3 comprises 12 residues. Trimming left V 5 bases short and J 5 bases short, with 8 bases between. The CDR3 DNA reads TGTGCCAGCAGTTACAGAGACAATGAGCAGTTCTTC. It encodes CASSYRDNEQFF.

This clone has only one observation. The rearrangement links TRBV5-1 to TRBJ2-3, with 9 bases fitting TRBD2. V dropped 0 bases and J dropped 2; count of bases not matched to a gene: 4. The CDR3 runs 16 residues. The germline V gene encodes CDR1 SGHRS and CDR2 YFSETQ. The CDR3 protein is CASSLGLADYTDTQYF. The CDR3 coding sequence is TGCGCCAGCAGCTTGGGACTAGCGGATTACACAGATACGCAGTATTTT.

The rearrangement links TRBV7-8 to TRBJ2-1; TRBD2 aligns across 11 bases. This CDR3 spans 16 amino acids. Germline V gene lookup returns CDR1 SGHVS and CDR2 FQNEAQ. The V and J ends lost 1 base and 6 bases, in that order; junction bases with no gene match: 5. CDR3 in amino acids: CASSLEPSGRTNEQFF. For the CDR3, the DNA is TGTGCCAGCAGCTTAGAACCTAGCGGGAGGACCAATGAGCAGTTCTTC.

The rearrangement uses TRBV9 and TRBJ2-2, with a tentative D call TRBD2 (5 bases). V lost 0 bases, J lost 2 bases, and 8 bases lay in between. The CDR3 sequence is 15 residues long. CDR1 is SGDLS, CDR2 YYNGEE, per germline. The CDR3 here is CASSVAGVNTGELFF. CDR3 nucleotides: TGTGCCAGCAGCGTAGCCGGGGTCAACACCGGGGAGCTGTTTTTT.

J is TRBJ2-7 and V is TRBV5-1, with TRBD2 as a possible D gene (6 bases). The CDR3 contains 14 residues. Germline lookup yields CDR1 SGHRS and CDR2 YFSETQ. With 3 bases removed from V and 3 bases from J, the gap between germline ends came to 13 bases. CDR3 sequence reads: CASSSLLEGYEQYF. The CDR3 nucleotides read TGCGCCAGCAGCTCCCTTTTGGAGGGCTACGAGCAGTACTTC.

Only a few counts were recorded for this clone. V and J are TRBV2 and TRBJ1-4, with D possibly TRBD1 on 5 matching bases. The germline V gene encodes CDR1 SNHLY and CDR2 FYNNEI. This CDR3 region has 12 residues. V was pared by 8 bases and J by 12 bases, with 16 bases between. As DNA, the CDR3 is TGTGCCAGCGGACAAGATAATGATGAACTGTTTTTT. Encoded protein: CASGQDNDELFF.

V gene TRBV13 combines with J gene TRBJ2-7, with 10 bases aligning to TRBD2. After removal of 3 bases from V and 0 bases from J, the junction contained 8 bases not matched to a gene. CDR3 length equals 17 residues. Germline loops: CDR1 PRHDT, CDR2 FYEKMQ (reference sequence). This chain's CDR3 is CASSFASGGTSSYEQYF. CDR3 DNA: TGTGCCAGCAGCTTCGCTAGCGGGGGAACTAGCTCCTACGAGCAGTACTTC.

This clone was observed once. V usage is TRBV4-1 and J usage is TRBJ1-2, with D perhaps matching TRBD1 (5 bases). V was trimmed by 4 bases and J by 4 bases, leaving 13 bases between them. The CDR3 consists of 14 residues. Germline V gene sequence: CDR1 MGHRA, CDR2 YSYEKL. The CDR3 nucleotides read TGCGCCAGCAGCCCAGGACAAGGCGGCTATGGCTACACCTTC. Its protein is CASSPGQGGYGYTF.

With regard to this clone: At one boundary the junction diverges from the germline segment, which might be a read error. The chain uses TRBV10-3 and TRBJ1-1; tentatively, D is TRBD1 (5 bases). The CDR3 sequence is 13 residues long. The germline CDR1 and CDR2 sequences are ENHRY and SYGVKD. This CDR3 reads CAIGGYAGTEAFF. Here the CDR3 DNA reads TGTGCCATCGGTGGGTATGCAGGGACTGAGGCTTTCTTT.

Worth noting for this clone: Since a much larger clone is just one base distant, this may be a read error. The gene calls are TRBV19 and TRBJ2-1; D is uncertain. Looked up from germline, CDR1 is LNHDA and CDR2 is SQIVND (reference sequence). CDR3 length equals 12 residues. The CDR3 nucleotides are TGTGCCAGTAGAGATGACTGGGTCCAAATGGTCTTC. It is translated as CASRDDWVQMVF. The full variable domain, completed using reference TRBV19 and TRBJ2-1, is DGGITQSPKYLFRKEGQNVTLSCEQNLNHDAMYWYRQDPGQGLRLIYYSQIVNDFQKGDIAEGYSVSREKKESFPLTVTSAQKNPTAFYLCASRDDWVQMVFGPGTRLTVL.

The rearrangement uses TRBV5-1 and TRBJ2-3, with D possibly matching TRBD2 (6 bases). Germline-derived CDR1 and CDR2 are SGHRS and YFSETQ. This CDR3 region has 15 residues. Trimming removed 2 bases from V and 0 bases from J, with 10 bases in between. The CDR3 nucleotides are TGCGCCAGCAGCTTCGGGCGGGAAAGCACAGATACGCAGTATTTT. Encoded protein: CASSFGRESTDTQYF. The full variable domain, in which reference TRBV5-1 and TRBJ2-3 provide the parts outside the CDR3, is KAGVTQTPRYLIKTRGQQVTLSCSPISGHRSVSWYQQTPGQGLQFLFEYFSETQRNKGNFPGRFSGRQFSNSRSEMNVSTLELGDSALYLCASSFGRESTDTQYFGPGTRLTVL.

This rearrangement joins TRBV28 to TRBJ1-4, with D tentatively TRBD1 (5 bases). Germline CDR1 MDHEN, CDR2 SYDVKM. V dropped 10 bases and J dropped 8 bases, with 17 bases sitting between them. The CDR3 spans 13 residues. The CDR3 DNA sequence: TGTGCCATCCAGGGTGCGCACTGGGAAAAACTGTTTTTT. Amino acid sequence: CAIQGAHWEKLFF. Full variable domain (missing parts from reference TRBV28 and TRBJ1-4): DVKVTQSSRYLVKRTGEKVFLECVQDMDHENMFWYRQDPGLGLRLIYFSYDVKMKEKGDIPEGYSVSREKKERFSLILESASTNQTSMYLCAIQGAHWEKLFFGSGTQLSVL.

The chain is built from TRBV7-9 and TRBJ1-2; D ambiguous. The germline CDR1 and CDR2 sequences are SEHNR and FQNEAQ (reference sequence). V was clipped by 1 base and J by 5 bases, with 8 bases between them. The CDR3 has 13 residues. The CDR3: CASSLDSLYGYTF. The CDR3 DNA sequence: TGTGCCAGCAGCTTAGACAGCCTATATGGCTACACCTTC.

CDR3 in amino acids: CASSILQGDRYF. In DNA, the CDR3 is TGTGCCAGTAGTATACTACAGGGAGATAGATATTTT. This chain uses TRBV19 with TRBJ1-3; tentatively, D is TRBD1 (6 bases). The V gene lost 2 bases and the J gene lost 15 bases, with 14 bases spanning the gap. The CDR3 runs 12 residues. CDR1 is LNHDA, CDR2 SQIVND, per germline (reference sequence).

The V and J genes are TRBV5-5 and TRBJ1-1; 10 bases are a match to TRBD1. This CDR3 has 17 amino acids. Trimming took 4 bases from V and 3 from J; bases not matched to a gene: 12. From germline, CDR1 is SGHKS and CDR2 YYEKEE (reference sequence). The chain's CDR3 is CASSKTRDRGRDTEAFF. The CDR3 region has the DNA TGTGCCAGCAGCAAGACCCGGGACAGGGGAAGAGACACTGAAGCTTTCTTT.